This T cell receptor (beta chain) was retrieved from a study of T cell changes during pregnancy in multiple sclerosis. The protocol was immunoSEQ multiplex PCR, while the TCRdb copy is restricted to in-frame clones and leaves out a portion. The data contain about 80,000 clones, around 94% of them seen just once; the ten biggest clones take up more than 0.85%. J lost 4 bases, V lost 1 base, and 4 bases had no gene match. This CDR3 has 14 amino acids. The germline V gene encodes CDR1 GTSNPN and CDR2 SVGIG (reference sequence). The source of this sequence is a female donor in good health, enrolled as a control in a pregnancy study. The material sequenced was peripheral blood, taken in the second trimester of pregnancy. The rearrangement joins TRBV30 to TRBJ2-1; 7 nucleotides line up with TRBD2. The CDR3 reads CAWSGSSGYNEQFF. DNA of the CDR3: TGTGCCTGGAGTGGGTCTAGCGGATACAATGAGCAGTTCTTC. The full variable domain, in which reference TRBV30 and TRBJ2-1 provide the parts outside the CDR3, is SQTIHQWPATLVQPVGSPLSLECTVEGTSNPNLYWYRQAAGRGLQLLFYSVGIGQISSEVPQNLSASRPQDRQFILSSKKLLLSDSGFYLCAWSGSSGYNEQFFGPGTRLTVL.